Below, 8 T cell receptor beta chains from the same sample are listed, as sequenced in a study of shared T cell receptors in the human thymus. Repertoires were generated with immunoSEQ multiplex PCR, while TCRdb's copy carries only in-frame clones and drops some. The sample includes some 660,000 clones, around 87% of them seen just once. These data are also associated with another study on human thymus T cells.

The sample was thymocytes. These receptor sequences come from a boy under three years old with a congenital heart defect.

V gene TRBV5-1 combines with J gene TRBJ2-5; TRBD2 aligns across 10 bases. Germline CDR1 SGHRS, CDR2 YFSETQ. J gave up 4 bases and V 4 bases, and 22 bases lay outside the gene matches. CDR3 size: 20 residues. This chain's CDR3 is CASSPRAGGLGRDRLETQYF. CDR3 in DNA: TGCGCCAGCAGCCCCCGAGCGGGAGGGTTAGGACGCGACAGGCTAGAGACCCAGTACTTC.

The rearrangement uses TRBV15 and TRBJ2-1, with TRBD2 identical over 10 bases. There are 15 residues in the CDR3. CDR1 LNHNV and CDR2 YYDKDF come from the germline V gene (reference sequence). The junction had 10 bases not matched to a gene; V was cut back by 6 bases and J by 8 bases. CDR3 in amino acids: CATSPLAGVCDEQFF. Written as DNA, the CDR3 is TGTGCCACCAGTCCCCTAGCGGGAGTTTGCGATGAGCAGTTCTTC.

The V gene is TRBV7-9, the J gene TRBJ2-1; no clear D. The CDR3 runs 15 residues. The V gene's germline CDR1 is SEHNR and CDR2 FQNEAQ (reference sequence). Trimming removed 1 base from V and 9 bases from J, with 16 bases in between. The CDR3 region has the DNA TGTGCCAGCAGCTTAGGGCTAGTTAATTCGGGTGAGCAGTTCTTC. Protein sequence: CASSLGLVNSGEQFF.

The chain carries TRBV11-2 and TRBJ2-1, with TRBD2 matching over 7 bases. J was trimmed by 8 bases and V by 5 bases; bases with no gene match: 12. The CDR3 extends over 15 amino acids. Germline V gives CDR1 SGHAT, CDR2 FQNNGV. The CDR3 protein is CASSPHRGGPDEQFF. The CDR3 DNA follows: TGTGCCAGCAGCCCCCACCGGGGAGGGCCAGATGAGCAGTTCTTC.

This clone was detected a few times. The chain recombines TRBV30 with TRBJ2-1; 8 bases align to TRBD2. V trimming: 8 bases; J trimming: 6 bases; junction bases outside the gene matches: 15. The V gene's germline CDR1 is GTSNPN and CDR2 SVGIG (reference sequence). The CDR3 consists of 15 residues. The CDR3 DNA reads TGTGCCGGGTTACCCAAGCGGGGGACCCTCAATGAGCAGTTCTTC. Translated, it gives CAGLPKRGTLNEQFF.

Worth noting for this clone: Relative to the germline gene, one junction end is altered; a read error may explain this. The chain employs TRBV19 and TRBJ2-5; 10 nucleotides line up with TRBD2. In germline, CDR1 is LNHDA, CDR2 SQIVND (reference sequence). This CDR3 contains 17 residues. The CDR3 region is CASSRMGLAGDQETQYF. The CDR3 bases are TGTGCCAGTAGCAGAATGGGGCTAGCGGGGGACCAGGAGACCCAGTACTTC. Supplemented by reference TRBV19 and TRBJ2-5, the full variable domain reads DGGITQSPKYLFRKEGQNVTLSCEQNLNHDAMYWYRQDPGQGLRLIYYSQIVNDFQKGDIAEGYSVSREKKESFPLTVTSAQKNPTAFYLCASSRMGLAGDQETQYFGPGTRLLVL.

The J gene is TRBJ1-1, the V gene TRBV4-2; a possible D gene is TRBD1 (5 bases). Between the trimmed V and J ends, which lost 4 bases and 1 base, there was a span of 10 bases. Germline CDR1 is LGHNA and CDR2 is YNFKEQ. The CDR3 has 14 amino acids. The CDR3 region has the DNA TGTGCCAGCAGCCTCCGACAGCCGAACACTGAAGCTTTCTTT. Its translation: CASSLRQPNTEAFF.

The chain recombines TRBV29-1 with TRBJ2-1; TRBD2 is a possible D gene (6 bases). Trimming stripped 5 bases from V and 2 bases from J, with 10 bases between. The CDR3 runs 13 residues. Germline V lookup: CDR1 SQVTM, CDR2 ANQGSEA. The CDR3 is CSVSRTTYNEQFF. The CDR3 nucleotides read TGCAGCGTTTCTCGGACTACCTACAATGAGCAGTTCTTC.